The 25 T cell receptor beta chains presented below share a single source sample, sequenced in a study of blood T cell repertoires in COVID-19. Method: immunoSEQ multiplex PCR; TCRdb's copy keeps in-frame clones and lacks some. The sample contains 300,000 to 350,000 clones, 80% to 90% of which appear only once. Sequencing used PBMCs or T cells enriched from blood (not recorded which). These receptors all come from a woman aged 18-35 years who had recovered from COVID-19.

The V and J genes are TRBV7-3 and TRBJ2-1; 13 nucleotides match TRBD2. CDR1 and CDR2 (germline): SGHTA, FQGTGA. The CDR3 contains 14 residues. V lost 5 bases to trimming and J lost 7 bases; unmatched junction nucleotides: 2. The CDR3 region has the DNA TGTGCCAGCAGCACTAGCGGGGGGGCAAATGAGCAGTTCTTC. This codes for CASSTSGGANEQFF.

The V and J genes are TRBV6-5 and TRBJ2-7; tentatively, D is TRBD2 (6 bases). From germline, CDR1 is MNHEY and CDR2 SVGAGI. V was trimmed by 8 bases and J by 3 bases, leaving 11 bases between them. The CDR3 spans 12 residues. The CDR3 reads CASLGRLYEQYF. CDR3 DNA: TGTGCCAGCCTTGGGAGGCTCTACGAGCAGTACTTC.

The J gene is TRBJ2-1, the V gene TRBV12-3 or TRBV12-4; D is undetermined. This CDR3 has 12 residues. The germline V and J ends were trimmed by 2 bases and 10 bases, with 9 bases remaining between them. CDR3 DNA: TGTGCCAGCAGTTTATCGGAGCCGGAGCAGTTCTTC. This sequence encodes CASSLSEPEQFF.

The chain recombines TRBV21-1 with TRBJ2-7; TRBD2, the D gene given by the table, was not confirmed from the DNA. TRBV21-1 is assigned pseudogene status. This CDR3 has 17 amino acids. CDR3 amino acids: CASSKEGPSGSCYEQYF. DNA for the CDR3: TGTGCCAGCAGCAAGGAGGGTCCTAGCGGGAGTTGTTACGAGCAGTACTTC.

The V call is TRBV14, the J call TRBJ1-2; 7 nucleotides line up with TRBD1. Germline V gene data show CDR1 as SGHDN and CDR2 as FVKESK. The J segment lost 6 bases and the V segment lost 0 bases, leaving 10 bases of the junction unmatched. The CDR3 is made up of 16 amino acids. The CDR3 loop reads CASSQEGPQGKDGYTF. The CDR3 DNA reads TGTGCCAGCAGCCAAGAGGGGCCACAGGGGAAGGATGGCTACACCTTC.

The chain joins TRBV10-1 to TRBJ1-1, with D perhaps matching TRBD1 (6 bases). Trimming pared 8 bases from V and 1 base from J, leaving 14 bases between. This CDR3 contains 14 residues. Per germline, CDR1 WNHNN and CDR2 SYGVQD (reference sequence). CDR3: CASAWETGNTEAFF. The CDR3 DNA sequence: TGCGCCAGCGCTTGGGAGACAGGGAACACTGAAGCTTTCTTT.

The chain links TRBV30 to TRBJ1-1; 8 nucleotides match TRBD1. The germline gives CDR1 GTSNPN, CDR2 SVGIG (reference sequence). The length of the CDR3 is 13 residues. With V trimmed by 7 bases and J by 4 bases, 8 bases remained unmatched. CDR3: CASDRAMATEAFF. The CDR3 DNA sequence: TGTGCCTCGGACAGGGCAATGGCCACTGAAGCTTTCTTT.

This clone was detected only once. The chain carries TRBV3-1 (or the pseudogene TRBV3-2) and TRBJ2-5; D is unresolved. Germline CDR1 and CDR2: LGHDT and YNNKEL (reference sequence). Trimming cost V 1 base and J 1 base, with 7 bases left between them. This CDR3 contains 14 residues. The DNA of the CDR3 is TGTGCCAGCAGCCAAGGGGCAGTCCAAGAGACCCAGTACTTC. Translating gives CASSQGAVQETQYF.

This clone was detected a few times. The CDR3 sequence: CASSPHSGGNNEQFF. CDR3 sequence (DNA): TGTGCCAGCAGCCCACATAGCGGGGGGAACAATGAGCAGTTCTTC. The rearrangement links TRBV6-4 to TRBJ2-1, with 10 bases matching TRBD2. Germline V gene sequence: CDR1 MRHNA, CDR2 SNTAGT. This CDR3 is 15 amino acids long. The J segment lost 5 bases and the V segment lost 6 bases, leaving 7 bases of the junction unmatched.

DNA of the CDR3: TGTGCCTGGAGTCTTAGGTGGGAGGCGGCGGATGGCTACACCTTC. This encodes CAWSLRWEAADGYTF. The rearrangement links TRBV30 to TRBJ1-2; unclear D gene. Trimming removed 2 bases from V and 6 bases from J, with 19 bases in between. CDR1 is GTSNPN and CDR2 is SVGIG in the germline V gene (reference sequence). This CDR3 spans 15 amino acids. The full variable domain, with the rest looked up from reference TRBV30 and TRBJ1-2, is SQTIHQWPATLVQPVGSPLSLECTVEGTSNPNLYWYRQAAGRGLQLLFYSVGIGQISSEVPQNLSASRPQDRQFILSSKKLLLSDSGFYLCAWSLRWEAADGYTFGSGTRLTVV.

This clone was recorded only once. The J gene is TRBJ1-5, the V gene TRBV3-1 (or the pseudogene TRBV3-2), with 7 positions matching TRBD1. Germline V CDR1 and CDR2: LGHDT, YNNKEL (reference sequence). After removal of 4 bases from V and 1 base from J, the junction contained 4 bases not matched to a gene. This CDR3 comprises 15 residues. CDR3: CASSPQGNSNQPQHF. The CDR3 DNA follows: TGTGCCAGCAGCCCACAGGGGAACAGCAATCAGCCCCAGCATTTT.

The chain recombines TRBV28 with TRBJ2-7, with no clear D. CDR1 is MDHEN and CDR2 is SYDVKM in the germline V gene. The CDR3 spans 14 residues. V dropped 1 base and J dropped 2 bases, with 9 bases sitting between them. The CDR3 region is CASSLLAETYEQYF. Written as DNA, the CDR3 is TGTGCCAGCAGTTTATTGGCAGAAACCTACGAGCAGTACTTC. Using reference TRBV28 and TRBJ2-7 for the parts outside the CDR3, the full variable domain is DVKVTQSSRYLVKRTGEKVFLECVQDMDHENMFWYRQDPGLGLRLIYFSYDVKMKEKGDIPEGYSVSREKKERFSLILESASTNQTSMYLCASSLLAETYEQYFGPGTRLTVT.

This clone was seen a few times. The chain couples TRBV4-3 to TRBJ1-1; tentative D call: TRBD1 (5 bases). Germline V gene lookup returns CDR1 LGHNA and CDR2 YSLEER. The CDR3 runs 16 residues. The V end was cut by 0 bases, the J end by 5 bases, with 16 bases between. The CDR3 loop is CASSQDWGNLATEAFF. DNA of the CDR3: TGCGCCAGCAGCCAAGATTGGGGGAATCTAGCGACTGAAGCTTTCTTT.

CDR3 coding DNA: TGTGCCAGCAGTTTTGTCGCTAGCGCCAACACCGGGGAGCTGTTTTTT. This encodes CASSFVASANTGELFF. The rearrangement uses TRBV27 and TRBJ2-2; D might be TRBD2 (6 bases). This CDR3 spans 16 amino acids. V was shortened by 3 bases and J by 2 bases, with 13 bases between the two germline ends. Germline loops: CDR1 MNHEY, CDR2 SMNVEV (reference sequence).

The chain combines TRBV7-2 with TRBJ1-5; no clear D. Per the germline V gene, CDR1 is SGHTA and CDR2 is FQGNSA. CDR3 size: 13 residues. Deletions cut 4 bases from V and 4 bases from J, with 8 bases between. The CDR3 region is CASSWAVNQPQHF. The CDR3 DNA reads as TGTGCCAGCAGCTGGGCAGTTAATCAGCCCCAGCATTTT.

This chain links TRBV2 with TRBJ2-3, with 7 nucleotides matching TRBD2. Germline values: CDR1 SNHLY, CDR2 FYNNEI. V lost 6 bases and J lost 9; bases outside the gene matches: 3. The CDR3 totals 11 residues. The CDR3 sequence is CASSREETQYF. CDR3 DNA sequence: TGTGCCAGCAGCCGGGAGGAGACGCAGTATTTT.

V gene TRBV18 combines with J gene TRBJ2-5, with D possibly matching TRBD2 (5 bases). The germline gives CDR1 KGHSH, CDR2 LQKENI. There are 15 residues in the CDR3. Trimming pared 0 bases from V and 2 bases from J, leaving 10 bases between. The CDR3: CASSPPSGTQETQYF. The CDR3 nucleotides are TGTGCCAGCTCACCACCTTCGGGAACGCAAGAGACCCAGTACTTC.

The V and J genes are TRBV7-6 and TRBJ1-4; 9 positions agree with TRBD1. CDR3 size: 17 residues. CDR1 is SGHVS and CDR2 is FNYEAQ in the germline V gene. Losses at the gene ends were 6 bases for V and 5 bases for J; bases not matched to a gene: 13. As DNA, the CDR3 is TGTGCCAGCAGTAACAGGGGGCGGGGATTTTTCAATGAAAAACTGTTTTTT. Protein product: CASSNRGRGFFNEKLFF.

The CDR3 protein is CASKEEGTQETQYF. The CDR3 DNA reads as TGTGCCAGCAAGGAGGAGGGGACGCAAGAGACCCAGTACTTC. The chain has TRBV28 and TRBJ2-5, with D possibly TRBD2 on 6 matching bases. Per germline, CDR1 MDHEN and CDR2 SYDVKM. The germline V and J ends were trimmed by 7 bases and 2 bases, with 14 bases remaining between them. This CDR3 comprises 14 residues.

The chain links TRBV14 to TRBJ1-1; the D is unclear. Germline CDR1 and CDR2: SGHDN and FVKESK. V shed 4 bases and J shed 0 bases, with 6 bases lying between them. The CDR3 has 13 amino acids. CDR3 protein: CASSRGLNTEAFF. The CDR3 coding sequence is TGTGCCAGCAGCCGCGGGCTGAACACTGAAGCTTTCTTT.

The CDR3 region has the DNA TGTGCCATCAGGGGGACAGGGGATGGTTTGAACACTGAAGCTTTCTTT. Translated, it gives CAIRGTGDGLNTEAFF. The genes are TRBV10-3 and TRBJ1-1; TRBD1 aligns across 10 bases. Germline values: CDR1 ENHRY, CDR2 SYGVKD. This CDR3 is built from 16 residues. Trimming removed 6 bases from V and 0 bases from J; junction bases left unmatched: 7.

The chain links TRBV15 to TRBJ1-2; TRBD1 matches at 10 bases. The CDR3 consists of 14 residues. CDR1 LNHNV and CDR2 YYDKDF come from the germline V gene (reference sequence). Trimming at V came to 5 bases and at J to 8 bases, leaving 8 bases not matched to a gene. The CDR3: CATSPGQGRYGYTF. In DNA form, the CDR3 reads TGTGCCACCAGCCCGGGACAGGGGCGCTACGGCTACACCTTC.

The V and J genes are TRBV7-9 and TRBJ1-5; D remains ambiguous. V was shortened by 2 bases and J by 5 bases, with 4 bases between the two germline ends. The CDR3 runs to 12 residues. The germline V gene has CDR1 SEHNR and CDR2 FQNEAQ (reference sequence). In DNA form, the CDR3 reads TGTGCCAGCAGCTTATCTCATCAGCCCCAGCATTTT. Amino acid sequence: CASSLSHQPQHF.

This clone showed up just once. The chain combines TRBV4-3 with TRBJ1-2, with D possibly being TRBD1 (6 bases). Germline V gene lookup returns CDR1 LGHNA and CDR2 YSLEER. V was clipped by 0 bases and J by 8 bases, with 19 bases between them. This CDR3 contains 16 residues. CDR3 region: CASSQDTQGLWEGYTF. The CDR3 region has the DNA TGCGCCAGCAGCCAAGATACCCAGGGGCTGTGGGAGGGCTACACCTTC.

The chain is built from TRBV27 and TRBJ2-5, with 8 bases lining up with TRBD2. The CDR3 is 17 amino acids. Germline V gene data show CDR1 as MNHEY and CDR2 as SMNVEV (reference sequence). J lost 5 bases, V lost 8 bases, and 19 bases had no gene match. CDR3 nucleotides: TGTGCCAGCCGGGACCTATACGGGGGGGCCTGGGGGGAGACCCAGTACTTC. It yields the protein CASRDLYGGAWGETQYF.